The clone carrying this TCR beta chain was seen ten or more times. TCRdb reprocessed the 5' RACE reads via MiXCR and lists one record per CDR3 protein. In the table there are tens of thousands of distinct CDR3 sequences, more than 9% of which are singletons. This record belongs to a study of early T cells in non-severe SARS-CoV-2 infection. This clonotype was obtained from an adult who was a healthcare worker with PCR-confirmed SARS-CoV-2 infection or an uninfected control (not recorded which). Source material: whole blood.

The CDR3 is CASSFTGLAGGSEQYF. DNA of the CDR3: TGTGCCAGCAGCTTCACTGGACTAGCGGGAGGTTCCGAGCAGTACTTC. This chain links TRBV7-2 with TRBJ2-7, with TRBD2 identical over 14 bases. The length of the CDR3 is 16 residues. Germline CDR1 and CDR2: SGHTA and FQGNSA. With 3 bases clipped from V and 6 bases from J, the junction kept 7 bases outside the gene matches.